These 5 T cell receptor beta chains originate from one sample sequenced in a study of T-cell memory formation after mild COVID-19. MiXCR, run by TCRdb on the 5' RACE reads, gives a single entry per CDR3 protein. This table has over 55,000 distinct CDR3 sequences, 9% to 15% appearing once. The sample taken for sequencing was PBMCs or a T cell subset sorted from them (not recorded which). These receptors originate from a man aged 18 to 35 who had mild COVID-19 (a few samples of this study predate the infection). Cell type and time point are not known.

Worth noting for this clonotype: A much larger clone lies a single base off, so this may be a read error. CDR3 in DNA: TGTGCCAGCCGTAGGCCAGGGGGCGAGCAGTACGTC. As protein: CASRRPGGEQYV. The chain recombines TRBV6-5 with TRBJ2-7; 7 positions match TRBD1. Germline CDR1 is MNHEY and CDR2 is SVGAGI. The CDR3 runs 12 residues. V shed 8 bases, J shed 6 bases, and the junction held 7 bases outside the gene matches.

This clonotype was seen only a few times. V is TRBV27 and J is TRBJ1-4; D unclear. The CDR3 contains 15 residues. Germline values: CDR1 MNHEY, CDR2 SMNVEV (reference sequence). V shed 6 bases and J shed 8 bases, with 19 bases lying between them. Written as DNA, the CDR3 is TGTGCCAGCAGACCAATCTCCGTACCGAAGGAAAAACTGTTTTTT. Its protein is CASRPISVPKEKLFF.

This clonotype was found a few times. V is TRBV7-6 and J is TRBJ2-5; possibly TRBD1 for D (6 bases). The CDR3 loop spans 14 amino acids. Germline CDR1 is SGHVS and CDR2 is FNYEAQ. Trimming cost V 5 bases and J 5 bases, with 15 bases left between them. CDR3 sequence (DNA): TGTGCCAGCAGCCCCAACAGGGACGGGGAGACCCAGTACTTC. It encodes CASSPNRDGETQYF.

This clonotype was detected many times. This chain joins TRBV15 and TRBJ2-7; D is ambiguous. Germline V gives CDR1 LNHNV, CDR2 YYDKDF (reference sequence). Trimming pared 0 bases from V and 6 bases from J, leaving 12 bases between. CDR3 length: 14 amino acids. The CDR3 protein is CATSRDFDGSEQYV. In DNA, the CDR3 is TGTGCCACCAGCAGAGATTTTGATGGTTCCGAGCAGTACGTC.

This clonotype is labeled as medium-sized. This CDR3 reads CASSQDFGGPNIQYF. CDR3 DNA sequence: TGCGCCAGCAGCCAAGATTTCGGGGGGCCAAACATTCAGTACTTC. The J gene is TRBJ2-4, the V gene TRBV4-3, with TRBD2 as a possible D gene (7 bases). The CDR3 length is 15 residues. Trimming took off 0 bases at V and 6 bases at J, with 12 bases between the two ends. From germline, CDR1 is LGHNA and CDR2 YSLEER.